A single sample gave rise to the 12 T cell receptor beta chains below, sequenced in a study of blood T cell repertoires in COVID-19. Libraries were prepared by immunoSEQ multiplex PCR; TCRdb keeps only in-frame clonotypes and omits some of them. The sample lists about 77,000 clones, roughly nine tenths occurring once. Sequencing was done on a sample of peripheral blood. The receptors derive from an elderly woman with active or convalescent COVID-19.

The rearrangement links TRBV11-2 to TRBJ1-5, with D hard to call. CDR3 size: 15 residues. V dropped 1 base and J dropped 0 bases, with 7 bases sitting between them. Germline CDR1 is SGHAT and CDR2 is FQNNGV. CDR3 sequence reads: CASSLGDYSNQPQHF. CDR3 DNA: TGTGCCAGCAGCTTAGGAGATTATAGCAATCAGCCCCAGCATTTT. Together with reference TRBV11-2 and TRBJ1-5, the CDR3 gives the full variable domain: EAGVAQSPRYKIIEKRQSVAFWCNPISGHATLYWYQQILGQGPKLLIQFQNNGVVDDSQLPKDRFSAERLKGVDSTLKIQPAKLEDSAVYLCASSLGDYSNQPQHFGDGTRLSIL.

In DNA, the CDR3 is TGTGCCAGCAGTTTGTTCGGGGTCCACGGATCGGGCCAGCCCCAGCATTTT. This codes for CASSLFGVHGSGQPQHF. This rearrangement joins TRBV27 to TRBJ1-5; the D is unclear. Germline-derived CDR1 and CDR2 are MNHEY and SMNVEV (reference sequence). The CDR3 totals 17 residues. Trimming removed 3 bases at V and 7 bases at J, with 22 bases between.

The CDR3: CASSRVGGSGANVLTF. In nucleotides, the CDR3 is TGTGCCAGCAGCCGGGTGGGGGGCTCTGGGGCCAACGTCCTGACTTTC. This sequence joins TRBV6-2 or TRBV6-3 and TRBJ2-6; D perhaps matches TRBD2 (6 bases). Looked up from germline, CDR1 is MNHEY and CDR2 is SVGEGT. The CDR3 consists of 16 residues. The germline V and J ends were trimmed by 6 bases and 0 bases, with 12 bases remaining between them.

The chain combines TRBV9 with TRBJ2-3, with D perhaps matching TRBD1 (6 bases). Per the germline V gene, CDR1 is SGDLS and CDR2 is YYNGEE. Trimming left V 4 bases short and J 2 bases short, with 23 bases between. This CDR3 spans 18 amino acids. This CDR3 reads CASSPQTGSVGSTDTQYF. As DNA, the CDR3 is TGTGCCAGCAGCCCTCAAACAGGGTCCGTGGGTTCCACAGATACGCAGTATTTT.

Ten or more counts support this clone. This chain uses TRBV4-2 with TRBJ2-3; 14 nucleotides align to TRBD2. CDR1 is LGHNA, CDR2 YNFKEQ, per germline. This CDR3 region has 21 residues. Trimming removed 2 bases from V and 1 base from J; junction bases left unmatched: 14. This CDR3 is CASSQYLGLAGEEVGTDTQYF. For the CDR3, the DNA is TGTGCCAGCAGCCAATACCTGGGACTAGCGGGGGAGGAAGTTGGCACAGATACGCAGTATTTT.

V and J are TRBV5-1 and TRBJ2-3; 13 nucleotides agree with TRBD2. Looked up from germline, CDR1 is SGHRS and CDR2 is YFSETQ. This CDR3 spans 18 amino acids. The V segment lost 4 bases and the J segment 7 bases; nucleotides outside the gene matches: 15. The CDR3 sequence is CASSPGLAGVIQWYTQYF. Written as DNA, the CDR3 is TGCGCCAGCAGCCCTGGACTAGCGGGGGTGATTCAATGGTATACGCAGTATTTT.

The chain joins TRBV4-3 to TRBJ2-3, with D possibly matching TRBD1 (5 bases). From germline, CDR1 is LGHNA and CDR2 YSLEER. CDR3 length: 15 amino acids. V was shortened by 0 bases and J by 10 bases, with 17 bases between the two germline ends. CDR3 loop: CASSQDWAGPVAQYF. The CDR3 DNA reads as TGCGCCAGCAGCCAAGATTGGGCAGGGCCGGTTGCGCAGTATTTT.

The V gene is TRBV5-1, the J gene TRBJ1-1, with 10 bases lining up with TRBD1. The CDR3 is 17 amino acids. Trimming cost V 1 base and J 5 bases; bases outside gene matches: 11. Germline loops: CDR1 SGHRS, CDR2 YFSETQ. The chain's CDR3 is CASSLLRDRGLTTEAFF. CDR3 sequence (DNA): TGCGCCAGCAGCTTGCTCCGCGACAGGGGGCTTACAACTGAAGCTTTCTTT.

DNA of the CDR3: TGTGCCTGGAGCGTACGTAACAGGGACACTGAAGCTTTCTTT. This sequence encodes CAWSVRNRDTEAFF. The rearrangement links TRBV30 to TRBJ1-1; D possibly corresponds to TRBD1 (6 bases). Germline CDR1 is GTSNPN and CDR2 is SVGIG (reference sequence). With 3 bases removed from V and 3 bases from J, the gap between germline ends came to 14 bases. The CDR3 loop spans 14 amino acids.

The CDR3 region is CASSPGLAGEFF. DNA for the CDR3: TGTGCCAGCAGTCCGGGACTAGCGGGAGAGTTCTTC. This chain joins TRBV12-3 or TRBV12-4 and TRBJ2-1, with TRBD2 matching over 14 bases. CDR3 length equals 12 residues. Trimming at V came to 5 bases and at J to 14 bases, leaving 2 bases not matched to a gene.

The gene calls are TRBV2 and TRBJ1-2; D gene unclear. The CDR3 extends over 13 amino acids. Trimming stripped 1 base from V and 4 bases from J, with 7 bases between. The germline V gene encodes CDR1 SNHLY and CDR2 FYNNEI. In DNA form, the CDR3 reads TGTGCCAGCAGTGAAGAGCAGGTCTATGGCTACACCTTC. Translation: CASSEEQVYGYTF.

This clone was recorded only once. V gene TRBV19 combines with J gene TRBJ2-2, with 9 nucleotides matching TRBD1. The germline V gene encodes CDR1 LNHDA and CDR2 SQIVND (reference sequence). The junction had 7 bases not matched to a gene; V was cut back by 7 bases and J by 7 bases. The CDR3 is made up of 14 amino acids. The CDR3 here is CASKTTGGVGELFF. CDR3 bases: TGTGCCAGTAAAACTACAGGGGGCGTCGGGGAGCTGTTTTTT.